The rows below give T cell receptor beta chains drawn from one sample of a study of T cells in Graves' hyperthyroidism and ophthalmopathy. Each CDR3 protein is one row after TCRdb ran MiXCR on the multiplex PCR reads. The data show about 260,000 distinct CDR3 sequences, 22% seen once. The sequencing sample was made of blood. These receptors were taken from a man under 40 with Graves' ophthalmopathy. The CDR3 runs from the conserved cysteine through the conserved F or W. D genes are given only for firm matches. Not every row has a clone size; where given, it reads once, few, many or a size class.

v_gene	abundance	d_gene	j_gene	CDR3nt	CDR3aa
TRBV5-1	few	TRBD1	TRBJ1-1	TGCGCCAGCAGTCTGTCAGGGGGAATCAACACTGAAGCTTTCTTT	CASSLSGGINTEAFF
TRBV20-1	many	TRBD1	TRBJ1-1	TGCAGTGCTAGCAGGGGGCTGAACACTGAAGCTTTCTTT	CSASRGLNTEAFF
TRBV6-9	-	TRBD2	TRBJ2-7	TGTGCCAGCAGTTATAGGGGGGGGACTAGCGGTCTCTACGAGCAGTACTTC	CASSYRGGTSGLYEQYF
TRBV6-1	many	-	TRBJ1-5	TGTGCCAGCAGACCGAACACAGGGTCAAATCAGCCCCAGCATTTT	CASRPNTGSNQPQHF
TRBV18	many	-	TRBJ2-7	TGTGCCAGCTCACAGACATTCTACGAGCAGTACTTC	CASSQTFYEQYF
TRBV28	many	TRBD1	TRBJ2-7	TGTGCCAGCAGTTTATGGGGGACAGGGGAGGACGAGCAGTACTTC	CASSLWGTGEDEQYF
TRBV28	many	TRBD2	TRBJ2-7	TGTGCCAGCAGTTTTACCGGGACTAGATCCTACGAGCAGTACTTC	CASSFTGTRSYEQYF
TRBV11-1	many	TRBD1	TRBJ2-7	TGTGCCAGCAGCACTAGGGGACAGGGGCAAGCCTCCTACGAGCAGTACTTC	CASSTRGQGQASYEQYF
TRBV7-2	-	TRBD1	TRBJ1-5	TGTGCCAGCAGCCCGGGACAGGCGGGGAGGCCCCAGCATTTT	CASSPGQAGRPQHF
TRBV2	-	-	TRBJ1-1	TGTGCCAGCCAAGGGGGGACTGAAGCTTTCTTT	CASQGGTEAFF
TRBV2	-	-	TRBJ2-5	TGTGCCACCCGAAGGGGGAGGACTTTACAAGAGACCCAGTACTTC	CATRRGRTLQETQYF
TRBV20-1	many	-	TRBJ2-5	TGCAGTGCTACGGCCCGGGGCCACAGTAGCGTGAAGACCCAGTACTTC	CSATARGHSSVKTQYF
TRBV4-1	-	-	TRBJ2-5	TGCGCCAGCAGCCAAGATCCGAGCGGAGAGACCCAGTACTTC	CASSQDPSGETQYF
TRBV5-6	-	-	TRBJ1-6	TGTGCCAGCAGCCCATGGACTAGGGAGTATTCACCCCTCCACTTT	CASSPWTREYSPLHF
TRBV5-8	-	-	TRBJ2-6	TGTGCCAGCAGCTGGTACTCTGGGGCCAACGTCCTGACTTTC	CASSWYSGANVLTF
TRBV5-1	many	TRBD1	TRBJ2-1	TGCGCCAGCAGCTCCCGGGACAGTAGTGAGCAGTTCTTC	CASSSRDSSEQFF
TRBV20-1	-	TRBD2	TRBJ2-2	TGCAGTGCTAGGAAGATTGGACTAGCGGGAGCTGGCGGGGAGCTGTTTTTT	CSARKIGLAGAGGELFF
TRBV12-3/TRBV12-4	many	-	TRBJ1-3	TGTGCCAGCAGTTACACGGATGGTGGAAACACCATATATTTT	CASSYTDGGNTIYF
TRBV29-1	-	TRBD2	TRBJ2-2	TGCAGCGTTGAAACGACTAGCTTGAACACCGGGGAGCTGTTTTTT	CSVETTSLNTGELFF
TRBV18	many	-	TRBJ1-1	TGTGCCAGCTCTCCCGAGGGGGTTCCGACTGAAGCTTTCTTT	CASSPEGVPTEAFF
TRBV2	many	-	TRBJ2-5	TGTGCCAGCAGTGACACAGGGAGAGAGACCCAGTACTTC	CASSDTGRETQYF
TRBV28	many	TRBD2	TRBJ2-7	TGTGCCAGCAGTTTCGGAAGACTAGCGGGAGTTTCTTCCTACGAGCAGTACTTC	CASSFGRLAGVSSYEQYF
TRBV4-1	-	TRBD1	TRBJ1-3	TGCGCCAGCAGCCGGACAGGGGACTCTGGAAACACCATATATTTT	CASSRTGDSGNTIYF
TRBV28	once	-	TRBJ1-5	TGTGCCAGCAGTTTACAGGGGTATAGCAATCAGCCCCAGCATTTT	CASSLQGYSNQPQHF
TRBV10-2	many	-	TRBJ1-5	TGCGCCAGCAGGAGGGACCTGACGGATCAGCCCCAGCATTTT	CASRRDLTDQPQHF
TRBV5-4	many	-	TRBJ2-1	TGTGCCAGCAGCCAACAGGATGGGGACAATGAGCAGTTCTTC	CASSQQDGDNEQFF
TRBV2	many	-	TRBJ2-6	TGTGCCAGCAGTATGGTGGCTGGGGCCAACGTCCTGACTTTC	CASSMVAGANVLTF
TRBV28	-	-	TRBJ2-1	TGTGCCAGCACCGGATCTTCGCTTGCGCAGTTCTTC	CASTGSSLAQFF
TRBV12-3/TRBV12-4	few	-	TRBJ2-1	TGTGCCAGCAGTTTAAGGCAGGTCAATGAGCAGTTCTTC	CASSLRQVNEQFF
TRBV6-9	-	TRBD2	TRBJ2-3	TGTGCCAGCAGTTTCGGACTAGCGGGAGTGAGCACAGATACGCAGTATTTT	CASSFGLAGVSTDTQYF
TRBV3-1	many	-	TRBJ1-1	TGTGCCAGCAGCCAAACTTACGCAAACACTGAAGCTTTCTTT	CASSQTYANTEAFF
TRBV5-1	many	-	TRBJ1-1	TGCGCCAGCAGCTTGGCGGCACAGGGATTCAGTAGTTCTGAAGCTTTCTTT	CASSLAAQGFSSSEAFF
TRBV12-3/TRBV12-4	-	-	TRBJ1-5	TGTGCCAGCAGTTCGGGACCGGGGGTTCAGAGTCAGCCCCAGCATTTT	CASSSGPGVQSQPQHF
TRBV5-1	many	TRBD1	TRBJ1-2	TGCGCCAGCAGCTGGGACAGGGACGGCTACACCTTC	CASSWDRDGYTF
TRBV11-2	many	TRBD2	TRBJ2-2	TGTGCCAGCAGCCCCTGGGGGAGGGGCACCGGGGAGCTGTTTTTT	CASSPWGRGTGELFF
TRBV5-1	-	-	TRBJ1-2	TGCGCCAGCGCCCCTGGGGGTCCCAACTATGGCTACACCTTC	CASAPGGPNYGYTF
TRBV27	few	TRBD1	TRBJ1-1	TGTGCCAGCAGTCCAGGGACAGGGCCGAACACTGAAGCTTTCTTT	CASSPGTGPNTEAFF
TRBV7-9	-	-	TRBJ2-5	TGTGCCAGCACCGCCGGGGGCCCAGAGACCCAGTACTTC	CASTAGGPETQYF
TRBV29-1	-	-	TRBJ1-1	TGCAGCGTTCGGTTAGGGGCGACTAACACTGAAGCTTTCTTT	CSVRLGATNTEAFF
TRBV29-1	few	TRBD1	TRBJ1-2	TGCAGCGCTGGGACAGGGATGGTCTATGGCTACACCTTC	CSAGTGMVYGYTF
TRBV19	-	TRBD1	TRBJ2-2	TGTGCCAGTAAACCCATAACCGGGACAGCTCACACCGGGGAGCTGTTTTTT	CASKPITGTAHTGELFF
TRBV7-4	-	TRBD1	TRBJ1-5	TGTGCCAGCAGCGACAGGGACGGATGTGATAGCAATCAGCCCCAGCATTTT	CASSDRDGCDSNQPQHF
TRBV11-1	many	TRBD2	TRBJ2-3	TGTGCCAGCAGCCCTAGCGGGCCCACAGATACGCAGTATTTT	CASSPSGPTDTQYF
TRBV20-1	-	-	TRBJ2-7	TGCAGTGCTAGAAGACTAGTTTCCTACGAGCAGTACTTC	CSARRLVSYEQYF
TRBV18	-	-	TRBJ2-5	TGTGCCAGCTCGTCACAGGGTCGGGAGACCCAGTACTTC	CASSSQGRETQYF